This T cell receptor beta chain was captured by sequencing in a study of T cell repertoires in cytomegalovirus infection (dated by TCRdb to the late 2010s). In terms of the full investigation: The peptide stimulations were aimed at well-studied HLA-B-restricted epitopes as well as recently identified HLA-C-restricted CMV epitopes, whose presentation resists viral immunomodulation. Donor HLA type was relevant to the analysis, because carriage of CMV infection together with the matching HLA type was indicated by public TCR beta signatures.

The CDR3 has 13 amino acids, counting the end cysteine and phenylalanine. The sequence is cut down to CDR3 DNA, 39 bases in frame from base 1. At the junction V is shortened by 0 bases and J by 2 bases, with 6 bases in between. CDR1 and CDR2 were assigned from the germline V gene as SGHDT and YYEEEE. Paper-wide results and their limitations: In both this cohort and an independent cohort of some 380 donors, the cumulative frequency of public TCR beta family members distinguished carriers of CMV infection plus the relevant HLA type. The ex vivo response was dominated by HLA-C-restricted CMV-specific TCR beta clonotypes, which also provided the single most frequent clonotype in two of eight donors.

The treatment or condition label for this specimen denotes: in vitro stimulation with specific CMV peptide epitopes to enrich CMV-specific T cells. This sample was sequenced with an Illumina HiSeq 1500. Starting from the raw public reads, TCRdb applied fastp trimming at Q25, assembled clones with MiXCR and retained in-frame beta chains. Each entry merges the rows of one CDR3 protein and shows their most common DNA and genes. The sample table contains tens of thousands of distinct CDR3 sequences; only one count was recorded for roughly 20% of them. The ten largest clones capture roughly two thirds of the sample. On this clonotype itself: Its antigen remains unidentified. Base qualities are missing; no much larger clone stands one base away.

This TCR was sampled from a human donor in good health (CMV status not recorded). Some clones in this sample may be carry-over from other donors' samples. The chain is encoded by TRBV5-6 joined to TRBJ2-7, with the identity of the D gene unclear. The specimen was CD8+ T cells from cultured PBMCs, collected from culture after CMV antigen stimulation. CDR3 protein: CASSLVTAYEQYF. The bases read TGTGCCAGCAGCTTGGTAACTGCCTACGAGCAGTACTTC.